This T cell receptor beta chain is drawn from a study of CD8+CD57+ T cells in acquired aplastic anemia. Study as a whole: Average DNA yield from sorted CD4+ and CD8+ cells was around 3 ug.

This clonotype was counted many times. Its antigen is still unknown. Study-level points and caveats: Fewer than 35 CD8+ CDR3 sequences occurred in both the patients and the controls.

Genomic DNA templated the TCR beta VDJ and CDR3 profiling. A single record per CDR3 protein comes from TCRdb applying MiXCR to the reads. The repertoire has 200,000 to 250,000 distinct CDR3 sequences, roughly 50% of them found once; the top ten carry just under 20%. Before being chosen for sequencing, patients had shown CD8+CD57+ cell expansion by flow cytometry. In germline, CDR1 is WNHNN, CDR2 SYGVQD (reference sequence). V lost 0 bases to trimming and J lost 8 bases; unmatched junction nucleotides: 8. There are 15 residues in the CDR3. This chain joins TRBV10-1 and TRBJ2-3, with 7 bases lining up with TRBD1. Sample: sorted CD4+, CD8+, or CD8+CD57+ T cells (not recorded which) from PBMCs. The source is a human donor with aplastic anemia. The CDR3, as DNA: TGCGCCAGCAGTGAGTCTAAGAGGGGGCAAGGTACGCAGTATTTT. Translation gives CASSESKRGQGTQYF.